A single sample is the source of the 20 T cell receptor beta chains below, sequenced in a study of T cell responses to AZD1222 COVID-19 vaccine. Method: immunoSEQ multiplex PCR; TCRdb's copy keeps in-frame clones and lacks some. The sample has over 100,000 clones; about 91% are singletons. Sequencing was performed on peripheral blood, taken on day 0 of AZD1222 vaccination. These receptors originate from an adult in good health.

The chain couples TRBV29-1 to TRBJ2-7, with 10 bases aligning to TRBD1. The CDR3 length is 13 residues. The ends lost 1 base at V and 7 bases at J; junction bases unmatched: 4. In germline, CDR1 is SQVTM, CDR2 ANQGSEA. The DNA for the CDR3 is TGCAGCGTTGAAGGGACAGGGGGTCGAGAGCAGTACTTC. The encoded protein is CSVEGTGGREQYF.

The V call is TRBV19, the J call TRBJ1-6; TRBD1 agrees at 7 bases. The junction had 2 bases not matched to a gene; V was cut back by 4 bases and J by 5 bases. The length of the CDR3 is 14 residues. In germline, CDR1 is LNHDA, CDR2 SQIVND (reference sequence). The chain's CDR3 is CASSNRGNNSPLHF. DNA for the CDR3: TGTGCCAGTAGTAACAGGGGAAATAATTCACCCCTCCACTTT.

V and J are TRBV5-1 and TRBJ1-1; 7 nucleotides agree with TRBD1. The germline CDR1 and CDR2 sequences are SGHRS and YFSETQ. Trimming cost V 4 bases and J 4 bases; bases outside gene matches: 7. The length of the CDR3 is 14 residues. The CDR3, as DNA: TGCGCCAGCAGCGAGGAGGGGGCGGGCACTGAAGCTTTCTTT. Amino acid sequence: CASSEEGAGTEAFF.

This clone was recorded only once. J is TRBJ1-2 and V is TRBV5-6; the D gene is possibly TRBD1 (5 bases). The CDR3 consists of 14 residues. Trimming left V 3 bases short and J 7 bases short, with 16 bases between. CDR1 and CDR2 (germline): SGHDT, YYEEEE. The CDR3 loop is CASSSQGRLSGYTF. In DNA form, the CDR3 reads TGTGCCAGCAGCTCTCAGGGCCGATTAAGTGGCTACACCTTC.

This chain links TRBV5-4 with TRBJ2-6, with no clear D. The V and J ends lost 0 bases and 2 bases respectively, with 6 bases between them. The CDR3 sequence is 15 residues long. CDR1 SGHNT and CDR2 YYREEE come from the germline V gene (reference sequence). CDR3: CASSLGPTGANVLTF. DNA for the CDR3: TGTGCCAGCAGCTTGGGGCCAACTGGGGCCAACGTCCTGACTTTC.

The rearrangement links TRBV4-1 to TRBJ1-1, with D hard to call. V gave up 1 base and J gave up 2 bases, with 11 bases separating them. This CDR3 spans 15 amino acids. Germline V gene lookup returns CDR1 MGHRA and CDR2 YSYEKL. The CDR3 sequence: CASSQGETANTEAFF. DNA of the CDR3: TGCGCCAGCAGCCAAGGGGAAACAGCAAACACTGAAGCTTTCTTT.

V gene TRBV27 combines with J gene TRBJ2-7; possibly TRBD1 for D (5 bases). Germline CDR1 reads MNHEY; CDR2 reads SMNVEV (reference sequence). V was cut by 2 bases and J by 3 bases, with 5 bases left in between. The CDR3 totals 12 residues. CDR3 protein: CASSLRGYEQYF. CDR3 DNA: TGTGCCAGCAGTTTAAGGGGCTACGAGCAGTACTTC.

V usage is TRBV4-1 and J usage is TRBJ1-2, with D perhaps TRBD1 (6 bases). Trimming removed 0 bases from V and 4 bases from J, with 18 bases in between. Germline assignment: CDR1 MGHRA and CDR2 YSYEKL. This CDR3 comprises 17 residues. CDR3 DNA sequence: TGCGCCAGCAGCCAAGATCTACCTAGGACAGCCCCCTATGGCTACACCTTC. Translation gives CASSQDLPRTAPYGYTF.

This clone was seen just once. The chain has TRBV19 and TRBJ2-3, with D perhaps TRBD1 (5 bases). The V and J ends lost 0 bases and 5 bases respectively, with 9 bases between them. Looked up from germline, CDR1 is LNHDA and CDR2 is SQIVND (reference sequence). The CDR3 spans 14 residues. This CDR3 reads CASSIEGRRDTQYF. As DNA, the CDR3 is TGTGCCAGTAGTATAGAGGGGCGAAGAGATACGCAGTATTTT.

The chain carries TRBV9 and TRBJ1-1, with D unclear. The germline CDR1 and CDR2 sequences are SGDLS and YYNGEE. V was shortened by 4 bases and J by 3 bases, with 13 bases between the two germline ends. CDR3 length: 14 amino acids. CDR3 DNA: TGTGCCAGCAGCATTTCGGACGGTTACACTGAAGCTTTCTTT. It codes for CASSISDGYTEAFF.

This clone has a handful of counts. The genes are TRBV15 and TRBJ1-3; D is unresolved. Germline CDR1 LNHNV, CDR2 YYDKDF (reference sequence). V was shortened by 2 bases and J by 0 bases, with 8 bases between the two germline ends. The CDR3 has 15 residues. The CDR3: CATSRTAFSGNTIYF. DNA of the CDR3: TGTGCCACCAGCAGAACAGCTTTCTCTGGAAACACCATATATTTT.

The chain uses TRBV7-2 and TRBJ1-4, with D possibly being TRBD1 (5 bases). The CDR3 extends over 14 amino acids. Germline assignment: CDR1 SGHTA and CDR2 FQGNSA. V lost 5 bases to trimming and J lost 3 bases, with 10 bases between them. Here the CDR3 reads CASSVRVANEKLFF. For the CDR3, the DNA is TGTGCCAGCAGCGTCAGGGTTGCTAATGAAAAACTGTTTTTT.

The chain has TRBV10-1 and TRBJ2-3; no firm D call. The CDR3 extends over 13 amino acids. CDR1 is WNHNN, CDR2 SYGVQD, per germline (reference sequence). V lost 3 bases and J 3 bases, leaving 7 bases between the germline ends. The CDR3 spells CASSELRTDTQYF. The CDR3 DNA sequence: TGCGCCAGCAGTGAATTGAGAACAGATACGCAGTATTTT.

This chain connects TRBV5-4 to TRBJ2-1; 8 bases map to TRBD2. Germline lookup yields CDR1 SGHNT and CDR2 YYREEE (reference sequence). The CDR3 is 13 residues long. CDR3 loop: CAGSGGLGNEQFF. DNA for the CDR3: TGTGCTGGCAGCGGGGGCTTGGGGAATGAGCAGTTCTTC.

This chain uses TRBV5-1 with TRBJ2-1, with D possibly matching TRBD1 (7 bases). This CDR3 has 14 amino acids. V lost 3 bases and J lost 8, with 15 bases in between. Germline V gene data show CDR1 as SGHRS and CDR2 as YFSETQ. This chain's CDR3 is CASSSITGEDEQFF. For the CDR3, the DNA is TGCGCCAGCAGCTCAATCACAGGGGAGGATGAGCAGTTCTTC.

V is TRBV6-5 and J is TRBJ1-2; maybe TRBD1 (5 bases). The germline V gene encodes CDR1 MNHEY and CDR2 SVGAGI. With 0 bases removed from V and 5 bases from J, the gap between germline ends came to 13 bases. The CDR3 spans 15 residues. CDR3 nucleotide sequence: TGTGCCAGCAGTTACTCGAATCAGGGTGGTTATGGCTACACCTTC. Translated: CASSYSNQGGYGYTF.

V usage is TRBV15 and J usage is TRBJ2-1; D is unresolved. There are 14 residues in the CDR3. Germline V gives CDR1 LNHNV, CDR2 YYDKDF (reference sequence). Trimming removed 4 bases at V and 6 bases at J, with 13 bases between. CDR3 region: CATSKRALANEQFF. As DNA, the CDR3 is TGTGCCACCAGCAAACGGGCCCTGGCCAATGAGCAGTTCTTC.

The rearrangement uses TRBV20-1 and TRBJ1-2; tentative D call: TRBD1 (5 bases). Trimming shortened V by 3 bases and J by 4 bases, and 12 bases separated the two germline ends. Per germline, CDR1 DFQATT and CDR2 SNEGSKA (reference sequence). This CDR3 is built from 13 residues. The CDR3, as DNA: TGCAGTGCTAGTATGGCAGGGATCTATGGCTACACCTTC. Protein: CSASMAGIYGYTF.

As concerns this clone: The CDR3 end shows no conserved phenylalanine or tryptophan, and so a read error is likely. V gene TRBV11-2 combines with J gene TRBJ1-6, with D perhaps matching TRBD1 (6 bases). The CDR3 totals 15 residues. CDR1 and CDR2 from the germline V gene are SGHAT and FQNNGV. Trimming cost V 0 bases and J 11 bases, with 14 bases left between them. The CDR3 loop is CASSLDPGGLTPLHL. The CDR3 DNA reads TGTGCCAGCAGCTTAGATCCGGGGGGCTTAACACCCCTCCACCTT.

The J gene is TRBJ1-1, the V gene TRBV30; D remains ambiguous. Trimming removed 2 bases from V and 0 bases from J, with 16 bases in between. From germline, CDR1 is GTSNPN and CDR2 SVGIG (reference sequence). This CDR3 region has 16 residues. The CDR3 region is CAWSTALTSLNTEAFF. CDR3 DNA: TGTGCCTGGAGTACTGCTCTCACCTCCCTGAACACTGAAGCTTTCTTT.